These 17 T cell receptor beta chains were all obtained from the same sample, sequenced in a study of vaccination effects on CD4 cells after COVID-19. No antigen has been identified for these receptors. Produced via immunoSEQ multiplex PCR; TCRdb's table is partial and in-frame only. The sample lists about 70,000 clones, 65% to 85% occurring once. Sequencing followed a ViraFEST assay step that expanded antigen-specific CD4+ T cells with viral peptide pools. At the end of over 8 days of culture, CD4+ T cells were isolated. A PCR test confirmed that the person had SARS-CoV-2 infection between March and December 2020. The sequencing used CD4+ T cells from PBMCs cultured with HIV peptides, collected before COVID-19 vaccination. Subset specified: HIV-1 Nef peptide pool negative control/reference culture. The receptors come from a human donor who had a prior SARS-CoV-2 infection.

V usage is TRBV5-6 and J usage is TRBJ1-6; perhaps TRBD1 as D (5 bases). The CDR3 consists of 14 residues. Germline loops: CDR1 SGHDT, CDR2 YYEEEE. V was shortened by 2 bases and J by 9 bases, with 12 bases between the two germline ends. The DNA of the CDR3 is TGTGCCAGCAGCTTACCCAGGGCAGGTTCACCCCTCCACTTT. It translates to CASSLPRAGSPLHF.

V and J are TRBV7-9 and TRBJ1-2; D is undetermined. The CDR3 length is 15 residues. Trimming stripped 8 bases from V and 2 bases from J, with 18 bases between. Per germline, CDR1 SEHNR and CDR2 FQNEAQ (reference sequence). The CDR3 loop is CASSYFGPGNYGYTF. The CDR3 DNA reads TGTGCCAGCTCCTACTTCGGACCTGGGAACTATGGCTACACCTTC.

The chain recombines TRBV7-2 with TRBJ1-2, with 8 bases that match TRBD1. With V trimmed by 5 bases and J by 7 bases, 15 bases remained unmatched. Germline V gives CDR1 SGHTA, CDR2 FQGNSA. There are 16 residues in the CDR3. This chain's CDR3 is CASSQPPRTGRSGYTF. In DNA form, the CDR3 reads TGTGCCAGCAGCCAGCCCCCCAGGACAGGGAGATCTGGCTACACCTTC.

This clone has just one count. The CDR3 protein is CASSLGGPIGGELFF. The CDR3 DNA sequence: TGTGCCAGCAGCTTAGGGGGGCCAATCGGCGGGGAGCTGTTTTTT. This chain connects TRBV7-8 to TRBJ2-2; D is perhaps TRBD1 (6 bases). Between the trimmed V and J ends, which lost 1 base and 7 bases, there was a span of 13 bases. The CDR3 extends over 15 amino acids. CDR1 is SGHVS, CDR2 FQNEAQ, per germline.

The rearrangement links TRBV9 to TRBJ1-2; TRBD1 matches at 9 bases. The CDR3 extends over 18 amino acids. Germline CDR1 is SGDLS and CDR2 is YYNGEE. V lost 0 bases, J lost 2 bases, and 11 bases stayed unmatched. CDR3 region: CASSVDRGQGVPNYGYTF. CDR3 bases: TGTGCCAGCAGCGTAGACCGGGGACAGGGAGTCCCCAACTATGGCTACACCTTC. The full variable domain, completed using reference TRBV9 and TRBJ1-2, is DSGVTQTPKHLITATGQRVTLRCSPRSGDLSVYWYQQSLDQGLQFLIQYYNGEERAKGNILERFSAQQFPDLHSELNLSSLELGDSALYFCASSVDRGQGVPNYGYTFGSGTRLTVV.

The chain combines TRBV29-1 with TRBJ2-1, with D tentatively TRBD1 (5 bases). The germline gives CDR1 SQVTM, CDR2 ANQGSEA. The ends were cut back, 7 bases at V and 0 bases at J, with 10 bases in the middle. This CDR3 comprises 13 residues. This CDR3 reads CSEGSPSYNEQFF. The CDR3 DNA reads as TGCAGCGAGGGGTCCCCCTCCTACAATGAGCAGTTCTTC.

The rearrangement links TRBV5-4 to TRBJ2-3; D is possibly TRBD2 (6 bases). V lost 0 bases and J 1 base, leaving 24 bases between the germline ends. Germline V gives CDR1 SGHNT, CDR2 YYREEE (reference sequence). CDR3 length: 20 amino acids. CDR3 nucleotides: TGTGCCAGCAGCTTGGCGGGTATTACGGGAGAGGGGTTCGGCACAGATACGCAGTATTTT. Translated, it gives CASSLAGITGEGFGTDTQYF.

J is TRBJ2-2 and V is TRBV5-4, with D hard to call. V lost 0 bases to trimming and J lost 7 bases, with 13 bases between them. CDR1 and CDR2 (germline): SGHNT, YYREEE (reference sequence). The CDR3 spans 15 residues. CDR3 DNA sequence: TGTGCCAGCAGCTTGGACACCCATACGGGCGGGGAGCTGTTTTTT. Protein sequence: CASSLDTHTGGELFF.

The rearrangement links TRBV18 to TRBJ2-1; TRBD1 matches at 12 bases. The CDR3 is 15 amino acids. V was clipped by 2 bases and J by 8 bases; unmatched bases: 4. Germline-derived CDR1 and CDR2 are KGHSH and LQKENI. In nucleotides, the CDR3 is TGTGCCAGCTCACCAGGGACAGGGGGCGGCGATGAGCAGTTCTTC. Its translation: CASSPGTGGGDEQFF.

By share, this clone ranks as medium-sized (0.01 to 0.1%). The chain links TRBV11-2 to TRBJ1-1; the match to TRBD1 covers 9 bases. The V gene's germline CDR1 is SGHAT and CDR2 FQNNGV. V lost 5 bases to trimming and J lost 4 bases; unmatched junction nucleotides: 8. The CDR3 has 15 amino acids. CDR3 amino acids: CASSPMGTGFTEAFF. CDR3 coding DNA: TGTGCCAGCAGCCCAATGGGGACAGGGTTCACTGAAGCTTTCTTT.

The chain combines TRBV5-6 with TRBJ1-1; D is uncertain. V shed 5 bases and J shed 4 bases, with 15 bases lying between them. Per germline, CDR1 SGHDT and CDR2 YYEEEE. This CDR3 region has 14 residues. CDR3 sequence reads: CASRQGFAGTEAFF. The CDR3 coding sequence is TGTGCCAGCAGGCAAGGGTTTGCGGGCACTGAAGCTTTCTTT.

The chain is built from TRBV9 and TRBJ2-3; D is unclear. In germline, CDR1 is SGDLS, CDR2 YYNGEE. The V end lost 1 base, the J end lost 3 bases, and 9 bases lay between the germline ends. The CDR3 contains 14 residues. The CDR3 sequence: CASSVIGSTDTQYF. CDR3 sequence (DNA): TGTGCCAGCAGCGTAATCGGGTCGACAGATACGCAGTATTTT.

This clone showed up just a few times. V is TRBV7-9 and J is TRBJ1-2, with D hard to call. CDR3 length: 15 amino acids. V was trimmed by 2 bases and J by 0 bases, leaving 10 bases between them. Looked up from germline, CDR1 is SEHNR and CDR2 is FQNEAQ (reference sequence). The chain's CDR3 is CASSLTSRSNYGYTF. In DNA form, the CDR3 reads TGTGCCAGCAGCTTAACTTCCAGGTCTAACTATGGCTACACCTTC. Full variable domain (outside the CDR3, taken from reference TRBV7-9 and TRBJ1-2): DTGVSQNPRHKITKRGQNVTFRCDPISEHNRLYWYRQTLGQGPEFLTYFQNEAQLEKSRLLSDRFSAERPKGSFSTLEIQRTEQGDSAMYLCASSLTSRSNYGYTFGSGTRLTVV.

The V call is TRBV5-6, the J call TRBJ2-3, with 10 bases that match TRBD2. The CDR3 is made up of 16 amino acids. Germline-derived CDR1 and CDR2 are SGHDT and YYEEEE. V was pared by 4 bases and J by 3 bases, with 8 bases of the junction left unmatched. CDR3 residues: CASSPTYSGRTDTQYF. CDR3 nucleotides: TGTGCCAGCAGCCCTACCTATAGCGGGAGGACAGATACGCAGTATTTT.

This rearrangement joins TRBV3-1 (or the pseudogene TRBV3-2) to TRBJ1-5; no clear D. Germline V CDR1 and CDR2: LGHDT, YNNKEL (reference sequence). The V and J ends lost 0 bases and 8 bases respectively, with 11 bases between them. The CDR3 has 14 residues. The chain's CDR3 is CASSQDDLSEPQHF. In nucleotides, the CDR3 is TGTGCCAGCAGCCAAGACGACCTCTCGGAGCCCCAGCATTTT.

The J gene is TRBJ2-7, the V gene TRBV18, with D maybe TRBD1 (5 bases). Trimming cost V 1 base and J 11 bases, with 15 bases left between them. Germline V CDR1 and CDR2: KGHSH, LQKENI. The CDR3 runs to 13 residues. The CDR3 region has the DNA TGTGCCAGCTCACCACAACGTAGGGGTAAAAAGTACTTC. Residues: CASSPQRRGKKYF.

This chain connects TRBV6-6 to TRBJ2-5, with 11 bases matching TRBD2. J gave up 5 bases and V 7 bases, and 9 bases lay outside the gene matches. The CDR3 has 15 amino acids. Looked up from germline, CDR1 is MNHNY and CDR2 is SVGAGI (reference sequence). The CDR3 reads CASTLSGRARETQYF. CDR3 in DNA: TGTGCCAGCACCCTTAGCGGGAGGGCCCGGGAGACCCAGTACTTC.